This T cell receptor (beta chain) was sequenced during a study of human T cells and chemical hapten exposure (dated by TCRdb to the early 2020s). Broadly, across the study: For sensitization, 2% DPC in acetone was applied to an approximately 2 cm by approximately 2 cm area of upper inner arm skin. Patients additionally received weekly therapeutic DPC doses to the scalp throughout the roughly 25-week study period. Patch testing was done on the upper back using Finn chambers containing 0.01% DPC, and results were scored after 6 days according to International Contact Dermatitis Research Group standards. Most of the patients in the cohort were female, and the cohort covered alopecia areata with under or over 50% scalp involvement, alopecia totalis and alopecia universalis. Libraries were pooled for sequencing, and per-sample TCR yields varied mainly because of small differences in library volumes within the pool. Peripheral blood TCR repertoire changes were tracked in vivo in alopecia patients during primary and secondary sensitization to the hapten diphenylcyclopropenone (DPC). Patient blood was sampled pre-sensitization (week 0) and at 2, 6 and about 24 weeks after DPC sensitization. For TCR sequencing, blood came from 25 to 35 alopecia patients at anywhere from one to four time points (pre-sensitization, 2, 6 and 24 weeks). Overall results and qualifications from the work: Patch test score correlated positively with the number of PT1 expanded TCRs, reaching significance at thresholds 8, 16 and 32 but not at 4. Significantly more large CDR3 similarity clusters were formed by expanded TCRs than by pre-sensitization or healthy control sets, consistent with antigen-driven responses. Because every patient had alopecia, a presumed autoimmune disease, the patients' immune response might differ from that of healthy individuals. Repeated subsampling changed both the strength of the expansion versus patch-test correlation and the threshold at which the correlation became significant. No change with DPC sensitization was found in the number of TCRs above 1 in 1000 frequency, and no evidence of global repertoire structure alterations was found.

Taken with the paper, the label for time point translates to: patch test 2, 6 weeks after DPC sensitization. The label giving this sample's treatment or condition can be read as: therapeutic diphenylcyclopropenone sensitization with weekly scalp DPC. At each patch-test visit, blood was drawn before the patch test was applied. Patients were considered eligible if aged 18 to 70, diagnosed with alopecia and deemed suitable for DPC therapy, and patients were excluded if pregnant. Total RNA was isolated from unfractionated whole blood collected in Tempus Blood RNA tubes. The method behind the library was RACE. The instrument given in TCRdb is NextSeq 500. During library preparation, unique molecular identifiers were attached to individual cDNA molecules so that TCRs could be counted in a quantitative, reproducible way. Both TCR alpha and TCR beta chains were sequenced from each blood RNA sample. The paper's processing steps were these. The median number of TCRs per sample was 95,638, ranging from roughly 23,224 to 690,600. The Decombinator software suite was used to annotate V, J and CDR3 in the TCR reads. To make PS versus PT1 abundance plots, every sample was subsampled to the same number of TCRs (28,000). Expanded TCRs were defined as absent before sensitization and observed at least eight times at the 2-week time point. TCRdb passed the public sequencing reads through fastp at Q25 and MiXCR, retaining productive beta sequences. Merged by CDR3 protein, the rows form single entries marked with the most common genes and DNA. The V and J calls follow TCRdb's processing rather than the paper's. Recorded for this sample are nearly 55,000 distinct CDR3 sequences; less than 10% of them occurred a single time. The ten largest clones represent roughly 1.7% of the sample.

The junction shows trimming of 3 bases on V and 0 bases on J, and the gene matches do not reach 7 bases of it. The germline V gene provides CDR1 ENHRY and CDR2 SYGVKD. Taken from cysteine to phenylalanine, the CDR3 has 17 residues. Only the CDR3 region is kept as DNA, spanning 51 bases read in frame from base 1. Details on this clonotype: Its antigen target is currently unknown. No per-base quality is available; no much larger clone lies one base away.

The rearrangement joined TRBV10-3 to TRBJ2-1, with 8 bases matching TRBD1. The receptor comes from a woman aged 50 to 65 with alopecia areata. Some clones in this sample may be carry-over from other donors' samples. Specimen: whole blood, collected in connection with sensitization to the hapten diphenylcyclopropenone (DPC). The CDR3 amino acid sequence is: CAISEQGDRSSYNEQFF. The DNA sequence is given as TGTGCCATCAGTGAACAGGGGGACCGAAGCTCCTACAATGAGCAGTTCTTC.